The source of this TCR beta chain is a study of T cells after yellow fever vaccination. Study-wide points: Subsequent to the booster, the majority of primary-vaccination clones reappeared (approximately 95% CD4, 88% CD8). Overlap between CD4 and CD8 compartments was detected for a small share of clonotypes. Abundant clonotypes from the bulk population could contaminate FACS-sorted repertoires.

This clonotype has just a few counts. Its antigen is as yet unknown. V dropped 6 bases and J dropped 9; count of bases not matched to a gene: 16. This CDR3 region has 16 residues. Generation of TCR cDNA used 5'RACE template switching (which added a universal primer site and UMIs). TCRdb used MiXCR to reprocess the 5' RACE reads, holding one entry per CDR3 protein. Among 170,000 or so distinct CDR3 sequences listed, over 7% were seen once. Source: CD8+ T cells sorted from PBMCs, taken 45 days after the yellow fever booster vaccination. The rearrangement joins TRBV12-3 or TRBV12-4 to TRBJ2-1, with 8 nucleotides matching TRBD2. The source is a man aged 18 to 35 who received the YFV17D yellow fever vaccine. The CDR3, as DNA: TGTGCCAGCAGGCGGACTAGCTCGGGGGGGATACGTGAGCAGTTCTTC. Translation: CASRRTSSGGIREQFF.